The 29 T cell receptor beta chains below come from one sample, sequenced in a study of OX40 agonist ivuxolimab in advanced cancers. Profiled with immunoSEQ multiplex PCR; TCRdb holds only in-frame clones, not every one. The repertoire holds about 88,000 clones, approximately 85% seen once, with 3% to 4% in the top ten. Sequenced here: CD4+ or CD8+ T cells sorted from blood, sampled in a trial of the OX40 agonist ivuxolimab. The receptors were gathered from an adult with an advanced solid tumor such as melanoma, head and neck, liver or kidney cancer.

The chain combines TRBV28 with TRBJ1-5; 9 nucleotides line up with TRBD1. Germline lookup yields CDR1 MDHEN and CDR2 SYDVKM. The CDR3 is 16 residues long. The trim removed 6 bases at V and 6 bases at J, leaving 12 bases unmatched. The CDR3 here is CASSLSGQGSRQPQHF. Here the CDR3 DNA reads TGTGCCAGCAGCCTGTCGGGACAGGGATCTCGTCAGCCCCAGCATTTT.

The rearrangement joins TRBV7-2 to TRBJ2-3, with TRBD2 matching 13 bases. J gave up 4 bases and V 6 bases, and 4 bases lay outside the gene matches. The CDR3 runs to 15 residues. CDR1 is SGHTA, CDR2 FQGNSA, per germline. The CDR3 nucleotides are TGTGCCAGCAGAACGACTAGCGGGAGGTCAGATACGCAGTATTTT. Its protein is CASRTTSGRSDTQYF.

This chain links TRBV6-6 with TRBJ1-2; D ambiguous. Germline-derived CDR1 and CDR2 are MNHNY and SVGAGI (reference sequence). Trimming pared 3 bases from V and 4 bases from J, leaving 9 bases between. The CDR3 consists of 13 residues. Here the CDR3 reads CASSYSVTYGYTF. The DNA of the CDR3 is TGTGCCAGCAGTTATTCGGTTACCTATGGCTACACCTTC.

The chain recombines TRBV18 with TRBJ2-7; 11 nucleotides match TRBD1. Germline V lookup: CDR1 KGHSH, CDR2 LQKENI. The V and J ends lost 3 bases and 2 bases, in that order; junction bases with no gene match: 9. This CDR3 is built from 17 residues. In nucleotides, the CDR3 is TGTGCCAGCTCACCCGACGACGGGACAGGGGGACCCTACGAGCAGTACTTC. Amino acid sequence: CASSPDDGTGGPYEQYF.

J is TRBJ2-3 and V is TRBV10-3; D is unclear. The CDR3 runs to 13 residues. The V gene's germline CDR1 is ENHRY and CDR2 SYGVKD. Trimming left V 5 bases short and J 0 bases short, with 6 bases between. CDR3 region: CAISRASTDTQYF. DNA for the CDR3: TGTGCCATCAGTAGGGCCAGCACAGATACGCAGTATTTT.

The chain joins TRBV5-6 to TRBJ2-3; D is uncertain. The CDR3 has 15 residues. V was shortened by 0 bases and J by 2 bases, with 10 bases between the two germline ends. The germline V gene encodes CDR1 SGHDT and CDR2 YYEEEE. In DNA, the CDR3 is TGTGCCAGCAGCTTGGTAGGGTCTTACACAGATACGCAGTATTTT. It is translated as CASSLVGSYTDTQYF.

The J gene is TRBJ1-1, the V gene TRBV28; D remains unclear. The CDR3 consists of 13 residues. V dropped 5 bases and J dropped 1 base, with 8 bases sitting between them. CDR1 is MDHEN and CDR2 is SYDVKM in the germline V gene. CDR3 nucleotide sequence: TGTGCCAGCAGTCCACCGAGGAACACTGAAGCTTTCTTT. It specifies CASSPPRNTEAFF.

This clone was detected only a few times. J is TRBJ1-1 and V is TRBV7-9, with 7 bases aligning to TRBD1. This CDR3 contains 15 residues. The germline V gene has CDR1 SEHNR and CDR2 FQNEAQ (reference sequence). The V and J ends lost 3 bases and 1 base, in that order; junction bases with no gene match: 5. For the CDR3, the DNA is TGTGCCAGCAGCTTGTCGGGACAGAGGAACACTGAAGCTTTCTTT. It yields the protein CASSLSGQRNTEAFF. Full variable domain (missing parts from reference TRBV7-9 and TRBJ1-1): DTGVSQNPRHKITKRGQNVTFRCDPISEHNRLYWYRQTLGQGPEFLTYFQNEAQLEKSRLLSDRFSAERPKGSFSTLEIQRTEQGDSAMYLCASSLSGQRNTEAFFGQGTRLTVV.

The DNA of the CDR3 is TGTGCCAGCAGCAAAGGGGGAGGGTTCGGAAACACCATATATTTT. Amino acids: CASSKGGGFGNTIYF. The V gene is TRBV21-1, the J gene TRBJ1-3. TRBV21-1 is a pseudogene. The CDR3 has 15 residues.

In nucleotides, the CDR3 is TGTGCCAGCAGCTTTCTAGCAGTTATTGGGTACAATGAGCAGTTCTTC. This encodes CASSFLAVIGYNEQFF. J is TRBJ2-1 and V is TRBV11-3, with D possibly TRBD2 on 5 matching bases. CDR1 SGHNT and CDR2 YENEEA come from the germline V gene. The CDR3 length is 16 residues. The ends were cut back, 3 bases at V and 4 bases at J, with 16 bases in the middle.

This chain connects TRBV7-8 to TRBJ2-3; possibly TRBD1 for D (6 bases). The V end lost 1 base, the J end lost 6 bases, and 14 bases lay between the germline ends. The CDR3 extends over 15 amino acids. Germline CDR1 and CDR2: SGHVS and FQNEAQ. CDR3 protein: CASSLGGGGMDTQYF. The DNA for the CDR3 is TGTGCCAGCAGCTTAGGTGGGGGCGGAATGGATACGCAGTATTTT.

The chain is built from TRBV28 and TRBJ2-3; no definite D call. Germline V gives CDR1 MDHEN, CDR2 SYDVKM. V gave up 3 bases and J gave up 12 bases, with 13 bases separating them. CDR3 length equals 12 residues. The CDR3 protein is CASSFGKLTQYF. The CDR3 bases are TGTGCCAGCAGTTTTGGGAAACTTACCCAGTATTTT.

The J gene is TRBJ2-5, the V gene TRBV11-3; D not resolved. CDR3 length equals 12 residues. Trimming stripped 7 bases from V and 4 bases from J, with 10 bases between. Germline CDR1 is SGHNT and CDR2 is YENEEA. CDR3: CASTSSAETQYF. CDR3 coding DNA: TGTGCCAGCACCTCCTCAGCAGAGACCCAGTACTTC.

V is TRBV19 and J is TRBJ2-1, with D perhaps being TRBD1 or TRBD2 (5 bases each). Trimming removed 6 bases at V and 4 bases at J, with 10 bases between. The CDR3 is 13 residues long. CDR1 is LNHDA, CDR2 SQIVND, per germline (reference sequence). CDR3 in amino acids: CASSRDVYNEQFF. The CDR3 DNA reads TGTGCCAGTAGCAGGGACGTATACAATGAGCAGTTCTTC. Filled out from reference TRBV19 and TRBJ2-1, the complete variable domain reads DGGITQSPKYLFRKEGQNVTLSCEQNLNHDAMYWYRQDPGQGLRLIYYSQIVNDFQKGDIAEGYSVSREKKESFPLTVTSAQKNPTAFYLCASSRDVYNEQFFGPGTRLTVL.

The V call is TRBV25-1, the J call TRBJ2-1; D is ambiguous. The CDR3 length is 13 residues. Trimming shortened V by 8 bases and J by 4 bases, and 12 bases separated the two germline ends. The germline gives CDR1 MGHDK, CDR2 SYGVNS. Here the CDR3 reads CASGPSGYNEQFF. CDR3 nucleotide sequence: TGTGCCAGCGGGCCCAGTGGGTACAATGAGCAGTTCTTC.

The rearrangement links TRBV11-3 to TRBJ2-7; D unresolved. The CDR3 has 12 residues. V was clipped by 1 base and J by 3 bases, with 4 bases between them. Germline lookup yields CDR1 SGHNT and CDR2 YENEEA. The chain's CDR3 is CASSLAVYEQYF. CDR3 DNA sequence: TGTGCCAGCAGCTTAGCAGTCTACGAGCAGTACTTC.

This clone has only a few counts. CDR3 coding DNA: TGTGCCAGCACCCAAACCGGACGGATGAACACTGAAGCTTTCTTT. This codes for CASTQTGRMNTEAFF. The rearrangement joins TRBV7-2 to TRBJ1-1, with D hard to call. The CDR3 has 15 residues. The germline V and J ends were trimmed by 7 bases and 0 bases, with 15 bases remaining between them. Germline V gene lookup returns CDR1 SGHTA and CDR2 FQGNSA.

This clone appeared a few times. The V and J genes are TRBV11-1 and TRBJ2-2; D may be TRBD2 (5 bases). CDR1 SGHAT and CDR2 FQDESV come from the germline V gene (reference sequence). V lost 8 bases and J 5 bases, leaving 12 bases between the germline ends. CDR3 length equals 13 residues. The CDR3 region is CASQLGLTGELFF. CDR3 bases: TGTGCCAGCCAACTAGGATTAACCGGGGAGCTGTTTTTT. Full variable domain (missing parts from reference TRBV11-1 and TRBJ2-2): EAEVAQSPRYKITEKSQAVAFWCDPISGHATLYWYRQILGQGPELLVQFQDESVVDDSQLPKDRFSAERLKGVDSTLKIQPAELGDSAMYLCASQLGLTGELFFGEGSRLTVL.

The chain joins TRBV7-2 to TRBJ2-2; 10 bases are a match to TRBD1. The CDR3 consists of 18 residues. The J segment lost 5 bases and the V segment lost 2 bases, leaving 11 bases of the junction unmatched. The germline gives CDR1 SGHTA, CDR2 FQGNSA. The CDR3 region has the DNA TGTGCCAGCAGCTTATCCCGGGACAGGGGCCCCTATACCGGGGAGCTGTTTTTT. Its protein is CASSLSRDRGPYTGELFF.

The chain combines TRBV5-4 with TRBJ2-7; maybe TRBD1 (6 bases). Per germline, CDR1 SGHNT and CDR2 YYREEE (reference sequence). V gave up 2 bases and J gave up 6 bases, with 9 bases separating them. The CDR3 runs to 12 residues. The CDR3 nucleotides are TGTGCCAGCAGCTTTACAGGGATCGAGCAGTACTTC. Protein sequence: CASSFTGIEQYF.

The rearrangement joins TRBV2 to TRBJ2-3; tentatively, D is TRBD1 (7 bases). Germline assignment: CDR1 SNHLY and CDR2 FYNNEI. V dropped 10 bases and J dropped 0 bases, with 14 bases sitting between them. The CDR3 extends over 14 amino acids. This CDR3 reads CAIRGDSSTDTQYF. Written as DNA, the CDR3 is TGTGCCATCAGGGGGGATTCTAGCACAGATACGCAGTATTTT. Based on the CDR3 plus reference TRBV2 and TRBJ2-3, the full variable domain is EPEVTQTPSHQVTQMGQEVILRCVPISNHLYFYWYRQILGQKVEFLVSFYNNEISEKSEIFDDQFSVERPDGSNFTLKIRSTKLEDSAMYFCAIRGDSSTDTQYFGPGTRLTVL.

The chain combines TRBV19 with TRBJ2-5; 8 bases are a match to TRBD1. The CDR3 is 16 amino acids. Trimming took 6 bases from V and 4 from J; bases not matched to a gene: 13. CDR1 is LNHDA and CDR2 is SQIVND in the germline V gene (reference sequence). The DNA for the CDR3 is TGTGCCAGTAGCCGAGCCATGGACAGGGTTGGAGAGACCCAGTACTTC. This encodes CASSRAMDRVGETQYF.

This chain joins TRBV14 and TRBJ1-2; TRBD1 aligns across 7 bases. CDR3 length equals 13 residues. Per the germline V gene, CDR1 is SGHDN and CDR2 is FVKESK. V gave up 1 base and J gave up 8 bases; unmatched junction bases: 4. The CDR3 nucleotides are TGTGCCAGCAGCCAAGGCAGGGGGGGCGGCTACACCTTC. It specifies CASSQGRGGGYTF.

V gene TRBV7-9 combines with J gene TRBJ2-5; the D gene is possibly TRBD2 (6 bases). The germline V gene has CDR1 SEHNR and CDR2 FQNEAQ (reference sequence). The CDR3 has 14 residues. Between the trimmed V and J ends, which lost 5 bases and 2 bases, there was a span of 12 bases. CDR3 in amino acids: CASSIFGGQETQYF. CDR3 in DNA: TGTGCCAGCAGCATTTTCGGGGGACAAGAGACCCAGTACTTC.

This sequence joins TRBV19 and TRBJ1-2; D remains unclear. The germline gives CDR1 LNHDA, CDR2 SQIVND (reference sequence). Trimming cost V 6 bases and J 2 bases, with 10 bases left between them. This CDR3 is built from 13 residues. The CDR3 nucleotides read TGTGCCAGTAGCAACAACACGAACTATGGCTACACCTTC. Residues: CASSNNTNYGYTF.

This clone was detected only once. This CDR3 reads CATSRSRYNEQFF. The CDR3 DNA reads as TGTGCCACCAGCCGGTCTCGCTACAATGAGCAGTTCTTC. V is TRBV15 and J is TRBJ2-1; D gene unclear. CDR1 and CDR2 from the germline V gene are LNHNV and YYDKDF (reference sequence). The V and J ends lost 5 bases and 3 bases respectively, with 8 bases between them. The length of the CDR3 is 13 residues.

The chain links TRBV2 to TRBJ2-5; 9 bases agree with TRBD2. The J call may be in error: the DNA end matches TRBJ2-7 better. The CDR3 is 15 amino acids. Germline assignment: CDR1 SNHLY and CDR2 FYNNEI. CDR3 DNA sequence: TGTGCCAGCAGGGTGACTAGCGGAGATTCCTACGAGCAGTACTTC. This codes for CASRVTSGDSYEQYF.

This clone was counted once. The J gene is TRBJ1-2, the V gene TRBV4-3; perhaps TRBD1 as D (6 bases). This CDR3 region has 15 residues. Germline V gene lookup returns CDR1 LGHNA and CDR2 YSLEER. V gave up 1 base and J gave up 7 bases, with 16 bases separating them. CDR3 sequence reads: CASSQVRGHPSGYTF. In DNA, the CDR3 is TGCGCCAGCAGCCAAGTCCGGGGACACCCCTCTGGCTACACCTTC.

The chain uses TRBV7-8 and TRBJ2-3; D may be TRBD2 (5 bases). The germline V and J ends were trimmed by 5 bases and 3 bases, with 12 bases remaining between them. The CDR3 sequence is 14 residues long. The germline gives CDR1 SGHVS, CDR2 FQNEAQ. CDR3 DNA sequence: TGTGCCAGCAGCCCAACACTAGTTACAGATACGCAGTATTTT. It codes for CASSPTLVTDTQYF.